This T cell receptor (beta chain) was obtained from a study of technical replicates of blood from a few donors. Trimming removed 7 bases from V and 5 bases from J; junction bases left unmatched: 13. CDR1 and CDR2 from the germline V gene are MDHEN and SYDVKM. The CDR3 totals 15 residues. Here immunoSEQ multiplex PCR was the method, and the copy in TCRdb shows in-frame clones only, minus some. The repertoire holds some 87,000 clones, with approximately 96% as singletons. On this clone: Other DNA sequences of this sample code for an identical CDR3.

The rearrangement joins TRBV28 to TRBJ2-5; 7 bases match TRBD2. The sequencing input was T cells isolated from PBMCs. This TCR came from a human donor in good health. CDR3 residues: CASKKGGYRGETQYF. For the CDR3, the DNA is TGTGCCAGCAAGAAGGGAGGGTACCGGGGGGAGACCCAGTACTTC.